This passage covers 25 T cell receptor beta chains from one sample sequenced in a study of PD-L1 blockade in urothelial cancer. Some clones are missing from TCRdb's copy, which holds only in-frame ones; the method was immunoSEQ multiplex PCR. The table includes 60,000 to 75,000 clones, approximately 83% detected once. Specified time point: pretreatment peripheral blood. This specimen consisted of PBMCs, obtained around atezolizumab (anti-PD-L1) treatment. All receptors derive from a man in his 60s with urothelial cancer.

V and J are TRBV5-8 and TRBJ2-7; TRBD2 is a possible D gene (5 bases). CDR1 is SGHTS, CDR2 YDEGEE, per germline. The CDR3 consists of 14 residues. V was cut by 5 bases and J by 3 bases, with 15 bases left in between. This CDR3 is CASSMYGIIYEQYF. DNA for the CDR3: TGTGCCAGCAGTATGTACGGGATTATCTACGAGCAGTACTTC.

V is TRBV11-3 and J is TRBJ1-1, with a weak D call TRBD1 (6 bases). Trimming shortened V by 2 bases and J by 1 base, and 17 bases separated the two germline ends. There are 17 residues in the CDR3. Germline loops: CDR1 SGHNT, CDR2 YENEEA. CDR3 sequence reads: CASSLIASRTANTEAFF. CDR3 nucleotide sequence: TGTGCCAGCAGCTTAATTGCATCCAGGACAGCGAACACTGAAGCTTTCTTT. Combining the CDR3 with reference TRBV11-3 and TRBJ1-1 gives the whole variable domain EAGVVQSPRYKIIEKKQPVAFWCNPISGHNTLYWYLQNLGQGPELLIRYENEEAVDDSQLPKDRFSAERLKGVDSTLKIQPAELGDSAVYLCASSLIASRTANTEAFFGQGTRLTVV.

This chain joins TRBV4-3 and TRBJ1-4, with D maybe TRBD1 (5 bases). V was trimmed by 0 bases and J by 8 bases, leaving 16 bases between them. CDR1 LGHNA and CDR2 YSLEER come from the germline V gene. The CDR3 length is 16 residues. The CDR3 coding sequence is TGCGCCAGCAGCCAAGATGCCAGGGCAGGTGGGGAAAAACTGTTTTTT. Its protein is CASSQDARAGGEKLFF.

J is TRBJ1-1 and V is TRBV19; 8 nucleotides agree with TRBD1. The CDR3 consists of 12 residues. The V and J ends lost 5 bases and 8 bases, in that order; junction bases with no gene match: 4. Looked up from germline, CDR1 is LNHDA and CDR2 is SQIVND (reference sequence). The CDR3 DNA is TGTGCCAGTAGTCAGAGGACAGGGGAAGCTTTCTTT. This encodes CASSQRTGEAFF.

This rearrangement joins TRBV9 to TRBJ2-3, with a tentative D call TRBD2 (6 bases). V was clipped by 2 bases and J by 0 bases, with 7 bases between them. Germline CDR1 SGDLS, CDR2 YYNGEE. CDR3 length: 14 residues. CDR3 amino acids: CASSVGGSTDTQYF. The CDR3, as DNA: TGTGCCAGCAGCGTCGGGGGTAGCACAGATACGCAGTATTTT.

This clone appeared once. The chain couples TRBV13 to TRBJ2-2; TRBD1 might be the D (7 bases). The CDR3 sequence is 17 residues long. The V end was cut by 0 bases, the J end by 3 bases, with 14 bases between. Germline CDR1 reads PRHDT; CDR2 reads FYEKMQ (reference sequence). The CDR3 nucleotides read TGTGCCAGCAGCTTAGGTCTCCAGGGGGGCGACACCGGGGAGCTGTTTTTT. It translates to CASSLGLQGGDTGELFF.

This sequence joins TRBV30 and TRBJ1-3, with 10 bases matching TRBD1. There are 16 residues in the CDR3. J lost 0 bases, V lost 2 bases, and 4 bases had no gene match. CDR1 and CDR2 from the germline V gene are GTSNPN and SVGIG (reference sequence). The CDR3 protein is CAWSLWTGGSGNTIYF. The CDR3 nucleotides read TGTGCCTGGAGTCTATGGACAGGGGGCTCTGGAAACACCATATATTTT.

This clone has just one count. This chain joins TRBV9 and TRBJ2-6, with TRBD2 matching 8 bases. CDR1 is SGDLS and CDR2 is YYNGEE in the germline V gene. The CDR3 length is 18 residues. V shed 2 bases, J shed 0 bases, and the junction held 7 bases outside the gene matches. CDR3 DNA: TGTGCCAGCAGCGTCGGACTAGCTATCAACTCTGGGGCCAACGTCCTGACTTTC. It encodes CASSVGLAINSGANVLTF.

This sequence joins TRBV10-1 and TRBJ2-5; TRBD1 matches 8 bases. With 5 bases clipped from V and 5 bases from J, the junction kept 10 bases outside the gene matches. This CDR3 has 15 amino acids. CDR1 is WNHNN and CDR2 is SYGVQD in the germline V gene (reference sequence). The DNA for the CDR3 is TGCGCCAGCAGTCCAGCCGGGACAGGAGGCGAGACCCAGTACTTC. Translating it yields CASSPAGTGGETQYF.

This chain connects TRBV5-1 to TRBJ2-1; 14 bases are a match to TRBD2. CDR1 and CDR2 (germline): SGHRS, YFSETQ. With 2 bases clipped from V and 3 bases from J, the junction kept 4 bases outside the gene matches. The CDR3 sequence is 17 residues long. The CDR3 reads CASSFGLAGGNYNEQFF. The DNA for the CDR3 is TGCGCCAGCAGCTTCGGACTAGCGGGGGGCAACTACAATGAGCAGTTCTTC.

This chain uses TRBV9 with TRBJ1-6; the D gene is possibly TRBD1 (6 bases). The germline V and J ends were trimmed by 0 bases and 6 bases, with 13 bases remaining between them. The CDR3 spans 16 residues. Per germline, CDR1 SGDLS and CDR2 YYNGEE. The CDR3 spells CASSVGTENINSPLHF. CDR3 in DNA: TGTGCCAGCAGCGTAGGGACAGAGAATATTAATTCACCCCTCCACTTT.

V and J are TRBV5-5 and TRBJ2-1; 7 nucleotides line up with TRBD1. The CDR3 covers 14 residues. Trimming removed 4 bases from V and 6 bases from J; junction bases left unmatched: 7. In germline, CDR1 is SGHKS, CDR2 YYEKEE (reference sequence). DNA for the CDR3: TGTGCCAGCAGCCCTACGACAGGGCGCAATGAGCAGTTCTTC. Its protein product is CASSPTTGRNEQFF.

This sequence joins TRBV5-8 and TRBJ1-2, with TRBD1 matching 7 bases. The CDR3 length is 14 residues. With 1 base clipped from V and 4 bases from J, the junction kept 4 bases outside the gene matches. CDR1 is SGHTS, CDR2 YDEGEE, per germline. The CDR3 nucleotides are TGTGCCAGCAGCTTGTACAGGGGTTTCTATGGCTACACCTTC. This codes for CASSLYRGFYGYTF.

A few counts support this clone. The rearrangement joins TRBV7-8 to TRBJ2-7; possibly TRBD1 for D (6 bases). Germline V gives CDR1 SGHVS, CDR2 FQNEAQ. Trimming cost V 5 bases and J 7 bases, with 15 bases left between them. The length of the CDR3 is 13 residues. CDR3 sequence: CASSINRVQEQYF. The CDR3 nucleotides read TGTGCCAGCAGCATCAACAGGGTTCAAGAGCAGTACTTC.

This sequence joins TRBV2 and TRBJ1-4; TRBD1 matches at 8 bases. The V gene end was trimmed by 8 bases and the J gene end by 8 bases; junction bases not matched to a gene: 7. CDR3 size: 13 residues. From germline, CDR1 is SNHLY and CDR2 FYNNEI. CDR3 region: CASERQGNEKLFF. CDR3 in DNA: TGTGCCAGCGAAAGACAGGGGAACGAAAAACTGTTTTTT.

The CDR3 reads CASSLAVYGYTF. The DNA of the CDR3 is TGTGCCAGCAGCTTGGCCGTCTATGGCTACACCTTC. The rearrangement joins TRBV5-6 to TRBJ1-2; D ambiguous. The CDR3 runs to 12 residues. Trimming cost V 0 bases and J 4 bases, with 4 bases left between them. The V gene's germline CDR1 is SGHDT and CDR2 YYEEEE.

With regard to this clone: Other DNA sequences in the sample encode the same CDR3. The genes are TRBV4-3 and TRBJ1-1; TRBD1 is a possible D gene (5 bases). The CDR3 contains 14 residues. From germline, CDR1 is LGHNA and CDR2 YSLEER. V was cut by 0 bases and J by 5 bases, with 10 bases left in between. The CDR3 loop reads CASSQDRGGTEAFF. The CDR3 DNA reads as TGCGCCAGCAGCCAAGATCGGGGGGGGACTGAAGCTTTCTTT.

V gene TRBV7-2 combines with J gene TRBJ1-2; D is possibly TRBD1 (6 bases). The CDR3 covers 13 residues. CDR1 and CDR2 from the germline V gene are SGHTA and FQGNSA. V gave up 2 bases and J gave up 8 bases, with 12 bases separating them. The CDR3 DNA reads as TGTGCCAGCAGCTTAACGGGACAACAGGGCTACACCTTC. Translating gives CASSLTGQQGYTF.

The CDR3 DNA reads as TGTGCCAGCAGCGTAGAAGGACAGTTTTCACCCCTCCACTTT. Protein sequence: CASSVEGQFSPLHF. This sequence joins TRBV9 and TRBJ1-6; tentative D call: TRBD1 (6 bases). CDR3 length equals 14 residues. V was shortened by 0 bases and J by 9 bases, with 10 bases between the two germline ends. CDR1 is SGDLS and CDR2 is YYNGEE in the germline V gene.

The J gene is TRBJ2-3, the V gene TRBV28; 8 bases align to TRBD2. CDR1 MDHEN and CDR2 SYDVKM come from the germline V gene. The CDR3 totals 16 residues. V lost 7 bases, J lost 4 bases, and 13 bases stayed unmatched. CDR3 region: CASKQYGGAGADTQYF. CDR3 nucleotides: TGTGCCAGCAAACAATACGGGGGGGCCGGGGCAGATACGCAGTATTTT.

This chain joins TRBV14 and TRBJ2-3, with 15 bases fitting TRBD2. This CDR3 region has 18 residues. With V trimmed by 4 bases and J by 4 bases, 9 bases remained unmatched. Germline CDR1 is SGHDN and CDR2 is FVKESK. The CDR3 nucleotides are TGTGCCAGCAGCCTACCCGGACTAGCGGGGGGGCGGGCAGATACGCAGTATTTT. It translates to CASSLPGLAGGRADTQYF.

This clone was seen a single time. The chain recombines TRBV28 with TRBJ1-5, with 7 bases identical to TRBD1. J lost 8 bases, V lost 5 bases, and 6 bases had no gene match. CDR1 MDHEN and CDR2 SYDVKM come from the germline V gene. The CDR3 consists of 13 residues. In DNA, the CDR3 is TGTGCCAGCAGTGCCACAGGGGTCGAGCCCCAGCATTTT. Residues: CASSATGVEPQHF.

The chain recombines TRBV5-6 with TRBJ1-2; 7 bases are a match to TRBD1. The V segment lost 0 bases and the J segment 5 bases; nucleotides outside the gene matches: 10. The V gene's germline CDR1 is SGHDT and CDR2 YYEEEE. This CDR3 is 16 amino acids long. CDR3 sequence reads: CASSLVGDRAVYGYTF. CDR3 nucleotides: TGTGCCAGCAGCTTGGTGGGGGACAGAGCAGTTTATGGCTACACCTTC.

The chain links TRBV6-5 to TRBJ1-4; no clear D. The germline V gene has CDR1 MNHEY and CDR2 SVGAGI. This CDR3 contains 14 residues. With 0 bases removed from V and 9 bases from J, the gap between germline ends came to 11 bases. The chain's CDR3 is CASSYSGGRQKLFF. The CDR3 nucleotides are TGTGCCAGCAGTTACTCAGGCGGGAGGCAAAAACTGTTTTTT.

This clone has just a few counts. The sample holds other DNA sequences that translate to the same CDR3. The V gene is TRBV19, the J gene TRBJ1-4, with no clear D. Between the trimmed V and J ends, which lost 3 bases and 9 bases, there was a span of 8 bases. This CDR3 is built from 12 residues. Per germline, CDR1 LNHDA and CDR2 SQIVND (reference sequence). The CDR3 reads CASSIGGKKLFF. Written as DNA, the CDR3 is TGTGCCAGTAGTATCGGAGGGAAAAAACTGTTTTTT. Drawing the rest from reference TRBV19 and TRBJ1-4, the complete variable domain is DGGITQSPKYLFRKEGQNVTLSCEQNLNHDAMYWYRQDPGQGLRLIYYSQIVNDFQKGDIAEGYSVSREKKESFPLTVTSAQKNPTAFYLCASSIGGKKLFFGSGTQLSVL.